A selection of T cell receptor beta chains follows, all from one sample in a study of type 1 and type 2 diabetes patients. TCRdb re-called the multiplex PCR reads with MiXCR, one entry per CDR3 protein. The sample includes under 300,000 distinct CDR3 sequences, around 47% of them seen just once. Sequencing input: peripheral blood mononuclear cells (PBMCs). These receptors all stem from a young man with type 2 diabetes. CDR3s include the opening cysteine and the closing phenylalanine or tryptophan. Each record gives: V gene, J gene, clone size, D gene, CDR3 DNA, CDR3 protein. D genes are given only for firm matches. Not every row has a clone size; where given, it reads once, few, many or a size class.

V gene: TRBV2; J gene: TRBJ1-1; clone size: many; D gene: NA; CDR3 DNA: TGTGCCAGCACGGCCAGACAAGCTCGCAACCGAAAAGCTTTCTTT; CDR3 protein: CASTARQARNRKAFF
V gene: TRBV10-3; J gene: TRBJ2-2; clone size: few; D gene: TRBD1; CDR3 DNA: TGTGCCATCAGGGACAGGGCGGACGGGGAGCTGTTTTTT; CDR3 protein: CAIRDRADGELFF
V gene: TRBV2; J gene: TRBJ2-3; clone size: NA; D gene: NA; CDR3 DNA: TGTGCCAGCAGCTTCCGGGACATAACAGATACGCAGTATTTT; CDR3 protein: CASSFRDITDTQYF
V gene: TRBV4-2; J gene: TRBJ2-1; clone size: NA; D gene: NA; CDR3 DNA: TGTGCCAGCAGTGAGATCCGGGGGCGTTACAATGAGCAGTTCTTC; CDR3 protein: CASSEIRGRYNEQFF
V gene: TRBV25-1; J gene: TRBJ2-3; clone size: few; D gene: NA; CDR3 DNA: TGTGCCAGCAGTGAGGGTCCTAATGGCACAGATACGCAGTATTTT; CDR3 protein: CASSEGPNGTDTQYF
V gene: TRBV2; J gene: TRBJ1-5; clone size: NA; D gene: NA; CDR3 DNA: TGTGCCAGCAGCTTTTGGGGCGACCAGCCCCAGCATTTT; CDR3 protein: CASSFWGDQPQHF
V gene: TRBV27; J gene: TRBJ1-2; clone size: NA; D gene: NA; CDR3 DNA: TGTGCCAGCAGCGCCTCTTCAGGCTATGGCTACACCTTC; CDR3 protein: CASSASSGYGYTF
V gene: TRBV2; J gene: TRBJ2-2; clone size: NA; D gene: TRBD2; CDR3 DNA: TGTGCCAGCACTTTCCAGCGGGGTAACACCGGGGAGCTGTTTTTT; CDR3 protein: CASTFQRGNTGELFF
V gene: TRBV19; J gene: TRBJ2-3; clone size: NA; D gene: NA; CDR3 DNA: TGTGCCAGTAGTATTTCAGATACGCAGTATTTT; CDR3 protein: CASSISDTQYF
V gene: TRBV11-2; J gene: TRBJ1-4; clone size: NA; D gene: NA; CDR3 DNA: TGTGCCAGCAGCCCCACGAGGGGAGGGGGTGAAAAACTGTTTTTT; CDR3 protein: CASSPTRGGGEKLFF
V gene: TRBV19; J gene: TRBJ2-1; clone size: NA; D gene: NA; CDR3 DNA: TGTGCCAGTAGTATAGGCCTAGTGAACAATGAGCAGTTCTTC; CDR3 protein: CASSIGLVNNEQFF
V gene: TRBV4-1; J gene: TRBJ2-1; clone size: few; D gene: NA; CDR3 DNA: TGCGCCAGCAGCCACCCCTTGGGACACCCAGACTACAATGAGCAGTTCTTC; CDR3 protein: CASSHPLGHPDYNEQFF
V gene: TRBV4-2; J gene: TRBJ1-5; clone size: once; D gene: TRBD1; CDR3 DNA: TGTGCCAGCAGCCAACGGGACAGGGGCTGGCCCCAGCATTTT; CDR3 protein: CASSQRDRGWPQHF
V gene: TRBV28; J gene: TRBJ1-1; clone size: NA; D gene: NA; CDR3 DNA: TGTGCCAGCAGTTTACCGGTGGACACTGAAGCTTTCTTT; CDR3 protein: CASSLPVDTEAFF
V gene: TRBV2; J gene: TRBJ2-1; clone size: NA; D gene: NA; CDR3 DNA: TGTGCCAGCAGCAACACTCAGGGTGCCTACAATGAGCAGTTCTTC; CDR3 protein: CASSNTQGAYNEQFF
V gene: TRBV19; J gene: TRBJ1-5; clone size: NA; D gene: NA; CDR3 DNA: TGTGCCAGTAGTATGAAATTTAGCAATCAGCCCCAGCATTTT; CDR3 protein: CASSMKFSNQPQHF
V gene: TRBV30; J gene: TRBJ1-1; clone size: NA; D gene: TRBD1; CDR3 DNA: TGTGCCCTAAACCGGGACAGAAGAGGAGCTTTCTTT; CDR3 protein: CALNRDRRGAFF
V gene: TRBV6-1; J gene: TRBJ1-6; clone size: NA; D gene: NA; CDR3 DNA: TGTGCCAGCAGGCTATCCTATAATTCACCCCTCCACTTT; CDR3 protein: CASRLSYNSPLHF
V gene: TRBV18; J gene: TRBJ2-5; clone size: NA; D gene: TRBD1; CDR3 DNA: TGTGCCAGCTCACCCGACAGGGTACGAGAGACCCAGTACTTC; CDR3 protein: CASSPDRVRETQYF
V gene: TRBV6-5; J gene: TRBJ2-2; clone size: NA; D gene: TRBD2; CDR3 DNA: TGTGCCAGCAGCGTGACCCTAGCGGGCGGCACCGGGGAGCTGTTTTTT; CDR3 protein: CASSVTLAGGTGELFF
V gene: TRBV7-9; J gene: TRBJ1-6; clone size: NA; D gene: NA; CDR3 DNA: TGTGCCAGCAGCCAAAATAATTCACCCCTCCACTTT; CDR3 protein: CASSQNNSPLHF
V gene: TRBV15; J gene: TRBJ1-2; clone size: NA; D gene: NA; CDR3 DNA: TGTGCCACCAGCAGGGACAAATATGGCTACACCTTC; CDR3 protein: CATSRDKYGYTF
V gene: TRBV6-5; J gene: TRBJ1-1; clone size: NA; D gene: NA; CDR3 DNA: TGTGCCAGCAGTTACTCCCCAGGGGTAACTGAAGCTTTCTTT; CDR3 protein: CASSYSPGVTEAFF
V gene: TRBV19; J gene: TRBJ2-2; clone size: NA; D gene: TRBD2; CDR3 DNA: TGTGCCAGTAGTATCCCAACGGGAGGGTACATCGGGGAGCTGTTTTTT; CDR3 protein: CASSIPTGGYIGELFF
V gene: TRBV9; J gene: TRBJ1-2; clone size: NA; D gene: NA; CDR3 DNA: TGTGCCAGCAGCGATGGGGGTCGTGGCTACACCTTC; CDR3 protein: CASSDGGRGYTF
V gene: TRBV29-1; J gene: TRBJ2-3; clone size: NA; D gene: NA; CDR3 DNA: TGCAGCGTTGAAGAAGGGTTCGTCACAGATACGCAGTATTTT; CDR3 protein: CSVEEGFVTDTQYF
V gene: TRBV6-5; J gene: TRBJ2-7; clone size: NA; D gene: TRBD1; CDR3 DNA: TGTGCCAGCAGTTACTGGGGACAGGGGTACGAGCAGTACTTC; CDR3 protein: CASSYWGQGYEQYF
V gene: TRBV10-3; J gene: TRBJ1-1; clone size: many; D gene: NA; CDR3 DNA: TGTGCCATCAGTGAGTCGACCGCGTTGAACACTGAAGCTTTCTTT; CDR3 protein: CAISESTALNTEAFF
V gene: TRBV19; J gene: TRBJ2-6; clone size: NA; D gene: TRBD1; CDR3 DNA: TGTGCCAGTAGCCCGAATCAGGGACAGGGACTGCAAGGGGCCAACGTCCTGACTTTC; CDR3 protein: CASSPNQGQGLQGANVLTF